Here is one TCR beta chain with its context. These data are taken from a study of identical twins. Germline V gives CDR1 MNHNS, CDR2 SASEGT. Trimming took 6 bases from V and 1 from J, leaving 9 bases between them. The CDR3 is 13 residues long. TCRdb processed the 5' RACE reads anew with MiXCR; each CDR3 protein has one entry. The sample records 250,000 to 300,000 distinct CDR3 sequences, about 8.3% being singletons. The sample also formed part of further work on yellow fever vaccine responses in identical twins.

The rearrangement uses TRBV6-1 and TRBJ1-1; tentatively, D is TRBD1 (6 bases). The sequenced material came from CD8+ T cells sorted from blood. The TCR originated in a woman under 30 in good health. CDR3 sequence reads: CASRQGWNTEAFF. The CDR3 DNA reads as TGTGCCAGCAGACAGGGCTGGAACACTGAAGCTTTCTTT.